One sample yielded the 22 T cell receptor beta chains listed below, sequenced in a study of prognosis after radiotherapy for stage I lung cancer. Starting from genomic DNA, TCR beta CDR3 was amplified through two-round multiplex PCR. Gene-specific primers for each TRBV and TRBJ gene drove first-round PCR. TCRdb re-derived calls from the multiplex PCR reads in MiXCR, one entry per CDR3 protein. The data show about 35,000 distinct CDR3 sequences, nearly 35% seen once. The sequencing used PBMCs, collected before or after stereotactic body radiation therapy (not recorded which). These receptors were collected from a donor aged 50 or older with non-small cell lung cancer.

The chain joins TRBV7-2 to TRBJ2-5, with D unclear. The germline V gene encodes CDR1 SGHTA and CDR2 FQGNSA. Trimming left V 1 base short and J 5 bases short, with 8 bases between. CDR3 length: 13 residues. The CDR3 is CASSLEPWETQYF. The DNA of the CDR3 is TGTGCCAGCAGCTTAGAACCGTGGGAGACCCAGTACTTC.

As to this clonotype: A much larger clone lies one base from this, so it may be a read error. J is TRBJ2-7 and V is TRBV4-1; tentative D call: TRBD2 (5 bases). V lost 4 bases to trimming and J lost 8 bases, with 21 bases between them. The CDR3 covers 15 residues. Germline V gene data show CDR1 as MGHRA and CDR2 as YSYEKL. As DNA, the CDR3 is TGCGCCAGCAGCCCCCGGGGAGCGTGCCCCTTGAAGCAGTACTTC. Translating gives CASSPRGACPLKQYF.

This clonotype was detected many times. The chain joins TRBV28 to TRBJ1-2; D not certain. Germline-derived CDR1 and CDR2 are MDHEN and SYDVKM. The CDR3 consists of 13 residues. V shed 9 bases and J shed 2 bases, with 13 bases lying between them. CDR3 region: CASLRGWNYGYTF. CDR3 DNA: TGTGCCAGTCTTCGGGGTTGGAACTATGGCTACACCTTC.

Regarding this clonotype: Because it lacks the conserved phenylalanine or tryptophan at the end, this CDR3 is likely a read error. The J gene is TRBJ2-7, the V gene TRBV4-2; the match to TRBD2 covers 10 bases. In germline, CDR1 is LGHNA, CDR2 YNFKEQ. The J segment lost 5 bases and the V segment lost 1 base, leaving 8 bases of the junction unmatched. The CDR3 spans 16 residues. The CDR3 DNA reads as TGTGCCAGCAGCCAAGTCAGCGCTAGCGGGAGTGACGAGCAGTACTCC. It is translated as CASSQVSASGSDEQYS.

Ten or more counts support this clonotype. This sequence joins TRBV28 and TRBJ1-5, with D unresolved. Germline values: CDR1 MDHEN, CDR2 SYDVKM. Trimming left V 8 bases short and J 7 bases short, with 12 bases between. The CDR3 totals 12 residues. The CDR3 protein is CASRPVNQPQHF. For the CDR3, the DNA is TGTGCCAGCCGCCCGGTCAACCAGCCCCAGCATTTT.

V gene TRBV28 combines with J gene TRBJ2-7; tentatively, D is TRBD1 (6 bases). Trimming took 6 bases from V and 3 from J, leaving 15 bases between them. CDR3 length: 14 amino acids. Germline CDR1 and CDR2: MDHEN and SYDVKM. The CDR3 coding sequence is TGTGCCAGCAGCTTACAGGGTTACTTCTACGAGCAGTACTTC. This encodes CASSLQGYFYEQYF.

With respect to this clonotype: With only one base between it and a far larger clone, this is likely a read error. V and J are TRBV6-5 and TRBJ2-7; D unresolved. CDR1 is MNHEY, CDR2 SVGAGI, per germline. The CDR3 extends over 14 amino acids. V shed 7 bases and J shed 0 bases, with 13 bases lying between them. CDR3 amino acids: CASKTPGCSYEQYF. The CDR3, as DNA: TGTGCCAGCAAGACGCCGGGCTGCTCCTACGAGCAGTACTTC.

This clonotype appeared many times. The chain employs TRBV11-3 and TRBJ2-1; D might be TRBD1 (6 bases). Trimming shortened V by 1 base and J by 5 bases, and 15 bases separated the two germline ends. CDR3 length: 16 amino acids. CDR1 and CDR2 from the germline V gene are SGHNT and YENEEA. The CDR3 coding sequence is TGTGCCAGCAGCTTAGGCCGGACAGTACGGGACAATGAGCAGTTCTTC. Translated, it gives CASSLGRTVRDNEQFF.

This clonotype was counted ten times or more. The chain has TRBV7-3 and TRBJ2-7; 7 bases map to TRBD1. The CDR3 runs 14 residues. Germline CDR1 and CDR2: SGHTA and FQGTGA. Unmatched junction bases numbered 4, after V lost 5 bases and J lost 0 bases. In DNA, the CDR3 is TGTGCCAGCAGCATCCGACAGGGCTCCTACGAGCAGTACTTC. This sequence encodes CASSIRQGSYEQYF.

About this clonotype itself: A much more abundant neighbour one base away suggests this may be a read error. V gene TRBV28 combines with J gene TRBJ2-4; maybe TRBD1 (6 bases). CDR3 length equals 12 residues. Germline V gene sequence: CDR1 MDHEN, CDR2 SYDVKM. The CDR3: CSSQRTENIQYF. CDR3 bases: TGTTCCAGCCAGCGGACAGAAAACATTCAGTACTTC.

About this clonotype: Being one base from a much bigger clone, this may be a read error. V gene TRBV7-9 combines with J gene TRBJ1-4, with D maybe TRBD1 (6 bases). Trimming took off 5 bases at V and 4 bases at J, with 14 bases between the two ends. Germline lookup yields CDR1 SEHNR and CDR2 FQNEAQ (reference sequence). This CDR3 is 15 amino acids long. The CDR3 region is CASSPGGGHNEKLFF. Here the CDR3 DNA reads TGTGCCAGCAGCCCCGGGGGGGGCCATAATGAAAAACTGTTTTTT.

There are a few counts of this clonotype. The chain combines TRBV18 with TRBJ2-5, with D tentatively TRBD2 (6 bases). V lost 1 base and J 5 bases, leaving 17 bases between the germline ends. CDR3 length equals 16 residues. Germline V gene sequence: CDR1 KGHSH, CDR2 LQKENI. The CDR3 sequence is CASSPHPPGVEETQYF. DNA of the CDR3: TGTGCCAGCTCACCACACCCTCCGGGAGTCGAGGAGACCCAGTACTTC.

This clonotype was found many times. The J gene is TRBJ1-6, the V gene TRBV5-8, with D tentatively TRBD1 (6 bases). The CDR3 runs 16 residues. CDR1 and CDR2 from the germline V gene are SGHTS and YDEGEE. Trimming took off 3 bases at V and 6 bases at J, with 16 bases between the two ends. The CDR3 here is CASSSWTATFNSPLHF. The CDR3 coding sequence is TGTGCCAGCAGCTCCTGGACAGCCACCTTTAATTCACCCCTCCACTTT. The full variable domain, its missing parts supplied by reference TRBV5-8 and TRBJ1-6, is EAGVTQSPTHLIKTRGQQATLRCSPISGHTSVYWYQQALGLGLQFLLWYDEGEERNRGNFPPRFSGRQFPNYSSELNVNALELEDSALYLCASSSWTATFNSPLHFGNGTRLTVT.

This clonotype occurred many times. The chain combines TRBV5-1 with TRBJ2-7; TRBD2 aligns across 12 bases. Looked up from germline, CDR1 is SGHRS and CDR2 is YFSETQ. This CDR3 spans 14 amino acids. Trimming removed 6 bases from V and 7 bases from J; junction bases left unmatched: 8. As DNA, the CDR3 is TGCGCCAGCAAACTAGCGGGGGGAATAGGTGAGCAGTACTTC. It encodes CASKLAGGIGEQYF.

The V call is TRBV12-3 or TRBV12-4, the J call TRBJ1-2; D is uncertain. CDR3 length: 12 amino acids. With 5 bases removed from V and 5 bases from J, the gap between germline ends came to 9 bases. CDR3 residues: CASSRHGYGYTF. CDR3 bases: TGTGCCAGCAGTCGCCACGGGTATGGCTACACCTTC.

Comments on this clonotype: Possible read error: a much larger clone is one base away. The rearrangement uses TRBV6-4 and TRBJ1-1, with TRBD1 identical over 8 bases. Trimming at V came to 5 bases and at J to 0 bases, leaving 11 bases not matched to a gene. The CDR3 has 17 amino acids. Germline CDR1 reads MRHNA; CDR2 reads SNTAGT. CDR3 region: CASSPYRGEFMNTEAFF. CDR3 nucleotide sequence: TGTGCCAGCAGTCCTTACAGGGGGGAATTCATGAACACTGAAGCTTTCTTT.

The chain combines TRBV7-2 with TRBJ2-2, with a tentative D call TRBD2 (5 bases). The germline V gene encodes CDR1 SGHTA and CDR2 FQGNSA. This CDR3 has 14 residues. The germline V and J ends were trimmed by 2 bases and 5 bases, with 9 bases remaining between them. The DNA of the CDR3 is TGTGCCAGCAGCTTAATCCCGGGAACCGGGGAGCTGTTTTTT. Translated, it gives CASSLIPGTGELFF.

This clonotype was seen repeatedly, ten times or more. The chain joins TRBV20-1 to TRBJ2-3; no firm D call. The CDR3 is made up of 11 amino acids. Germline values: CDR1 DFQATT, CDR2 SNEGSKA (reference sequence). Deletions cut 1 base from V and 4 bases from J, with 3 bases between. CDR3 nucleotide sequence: TGCAGTGCTAGAGTTTCAGATACGCAGTATTTT. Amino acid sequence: CSARVSDTQYF.

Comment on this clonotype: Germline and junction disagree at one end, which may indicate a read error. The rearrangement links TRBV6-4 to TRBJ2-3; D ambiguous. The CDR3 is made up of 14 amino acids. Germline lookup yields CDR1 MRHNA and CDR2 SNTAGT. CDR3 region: CASSDSDGTDTQYF. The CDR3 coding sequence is TGTGCCAGCAGTGACTCGGATGGCACAGATACTCAGTATTTT.

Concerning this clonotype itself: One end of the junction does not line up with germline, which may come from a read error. DNA of the CDR3: TGCAGTACTAGTCCCGACGGGGGAGACGAGCAGTACTTC. This translates into CSTSPDGGDEQYF. This sequence joins TRBV20-1 and TRBJ2-7; D perhaps matches TRBD2 (6 bases). Germline loops: CDR1 DFQATT, CDR2 SNEGSKA (reference sequence). The CDR3 extends over 13 amino acids.

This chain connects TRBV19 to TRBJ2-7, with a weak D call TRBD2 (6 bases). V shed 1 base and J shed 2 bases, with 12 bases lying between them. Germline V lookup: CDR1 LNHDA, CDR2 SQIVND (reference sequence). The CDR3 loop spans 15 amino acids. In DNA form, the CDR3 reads TGTGCCAGTAGTATAGTGGCTAGCGAGACCTACGAGCAGTACTTC. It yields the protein CASSIVASETYEQYF. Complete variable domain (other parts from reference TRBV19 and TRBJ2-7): DGGITQSPKYLFRKEGQNVTLSCEQNLNHDAMYWYRQDPGQGLRLIYYSQIVNDFQKGDIAEGYSVSREKKESFPLTVTSAQKNPTAFYLCASSIVASETYEQYFGPGTRLTVT.

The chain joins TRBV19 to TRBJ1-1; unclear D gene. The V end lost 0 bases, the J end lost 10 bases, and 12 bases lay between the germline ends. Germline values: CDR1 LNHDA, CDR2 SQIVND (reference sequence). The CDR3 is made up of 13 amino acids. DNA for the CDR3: TGTGCCAGTAGTATAGATGCGGAGGCGGGAGCTTTCTTT. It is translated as CASSIDAEAGAFF.